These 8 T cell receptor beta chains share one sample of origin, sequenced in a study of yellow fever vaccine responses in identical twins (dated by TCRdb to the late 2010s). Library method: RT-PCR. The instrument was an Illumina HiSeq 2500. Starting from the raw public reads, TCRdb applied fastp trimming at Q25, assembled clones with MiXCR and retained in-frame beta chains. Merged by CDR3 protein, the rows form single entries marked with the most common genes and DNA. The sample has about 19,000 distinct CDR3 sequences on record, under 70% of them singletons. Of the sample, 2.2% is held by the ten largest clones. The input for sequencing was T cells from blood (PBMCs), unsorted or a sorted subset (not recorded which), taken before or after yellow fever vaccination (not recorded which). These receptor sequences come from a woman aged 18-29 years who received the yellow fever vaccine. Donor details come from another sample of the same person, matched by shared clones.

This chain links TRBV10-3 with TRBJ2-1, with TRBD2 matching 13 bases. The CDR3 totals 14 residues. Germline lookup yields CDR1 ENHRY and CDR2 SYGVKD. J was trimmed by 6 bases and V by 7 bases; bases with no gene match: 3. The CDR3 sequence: CAITRTSGGNEQFF. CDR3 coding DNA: TGTGCCATCACCCGGACTAGCGGGGGCAATGAGCAGTTCTTC.

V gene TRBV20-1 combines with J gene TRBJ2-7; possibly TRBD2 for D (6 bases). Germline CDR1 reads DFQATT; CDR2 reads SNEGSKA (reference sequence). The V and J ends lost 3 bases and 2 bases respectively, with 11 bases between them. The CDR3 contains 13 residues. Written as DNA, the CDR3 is TGCAGTGCTAGTTATAGCGGAGCCTACGAGCAGTACGTC. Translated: CSASYSGAYEQYV.

CDR3 sequence (DNA): TGTGCCAGCAGCTTGGGGGACGCCGAGCAGTACTTC. Translating gives CASSLGDAEQYF. The chain employs TRBV7-8 and TRBJ2-7; D assignment may be TRBD1 or TRBD2 (5 bases each). Between the trimmed V and J ends, which lost 3 bases and 6 bases, there was a span of 9 bases. Germline V gene lookup returns CDR1 SGHVS and CDR2 FQNEAQ. The CDR3 spans 12 residues.

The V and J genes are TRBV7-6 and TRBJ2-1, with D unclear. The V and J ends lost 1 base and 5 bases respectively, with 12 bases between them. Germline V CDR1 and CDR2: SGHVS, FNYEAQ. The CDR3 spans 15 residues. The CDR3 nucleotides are TGTGCCAGCAGCTTAGAACTCGGCCAACACAATGAGCAGTTCTTC. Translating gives CASSLELGQHNEQFF.

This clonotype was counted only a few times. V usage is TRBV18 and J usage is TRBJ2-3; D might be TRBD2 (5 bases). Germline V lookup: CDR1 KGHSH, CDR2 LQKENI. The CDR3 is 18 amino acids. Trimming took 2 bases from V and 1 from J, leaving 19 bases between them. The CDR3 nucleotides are TGTGCCAGCTCACCATGGCTAGCCGAAGGGCCGGGCACAGATACGCAGTATTTT. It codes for CASSPWLAEGPGTDTQYF.

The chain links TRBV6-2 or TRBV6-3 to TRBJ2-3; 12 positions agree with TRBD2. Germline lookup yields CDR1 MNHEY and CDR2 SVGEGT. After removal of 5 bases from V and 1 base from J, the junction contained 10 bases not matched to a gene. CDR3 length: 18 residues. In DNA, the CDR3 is TGTGCCAGCAGTCCTCTAGCGGGAGGGGTTTCGGGCACAGATACGCAGTATTTT. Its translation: CASSPLAGGVSGTDTQYF.

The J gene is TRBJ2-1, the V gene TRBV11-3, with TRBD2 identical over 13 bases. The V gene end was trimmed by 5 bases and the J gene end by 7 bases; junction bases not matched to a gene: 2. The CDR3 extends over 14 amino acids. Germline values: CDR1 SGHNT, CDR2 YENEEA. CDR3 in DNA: TGTGCCAGCAGCGGGACTAGCGGGGTGAATGAGCAGTTCTTC. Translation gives CASSGTSGVNEQFF. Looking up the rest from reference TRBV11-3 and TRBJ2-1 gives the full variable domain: EAGVVQSPRYKIIEKKQPVAFWCNPISGHNTLYWYLQNLGQGPELLIRYENEEAVDDSQLPKDRFSAERLKGVDSTLKIQPAELGDSAVYLCASSGTSGVNEQFFGPGTRLTVL.

This CDR3 is CSAQHPAGQETQYF. Here the CDR3 DNA reads TGCAGTGCTCAACACCCGGCCGGCCAAGAGACCCAGTACTTC. The chain carries TRBV20-1 and TRBJ2-5; D uncertain. The CDR3 is 14 amino acids. From germline, CDR1 is DFQATT and CDR2 SNEGSKA (reference sequence). V lost 5 bases and J lost 1, with 14 bases in between.